What follows are 32 T cell receptor beta chains derived from one specimen sequenced in a study of shared clonotypes between healthy human individuals. Naive CD8 cells comprised CD45RO-negative, CCR7-positively selected cells, excluding terminally differentiated effector memory CD45RA+ cells. Here immunoSEQ multiplex PCR was the method, and the copy in TCRdb shows in-frame clones only, minus some. This sample has 500,000 to 700,000 clones; 85% to 95% occur once, and the top ten carry 0.11%. The sequenced material came from naive CD8+ T cells sorted from blood. The receptors stem from a woman aged 25-40 years in good health.

This sequence joins TRBV28 and TRBJ2-7, with D possibly TRBD1 on 6 matching bases. V dropped 8 bases and J dropped 4 bases, with 15 bases sitting between them. The CDR3 length is 13 residues. Germline CDR1 is MDHEN and CDR2 is SYDVKM. The CDR3 DNA is TGTGCCAGCGGGCTACAGGGTACGTACGAGCAGTACTTC. This sequence encodes CASGLQGTYEQYF.

The genes are TRBV25-1 and TRBJ1-1, with D perhaps matching TRBD1 (5 bases). V lost 1 base and J lost 6, with 15 bases in between. Germline CDR1 is MGHDK and CDR2 is SYGVNS. The CDR3 extends over 15 amino acids. The CDR3 nucleotides read TGTGCCAGCAGTGAATCCTTTAAACGGGGGTCTGAAGCTTTCTTT. Protein sequence: CASSESFKRGSEAFF. Variable domain in full (rest from reference TRBV25-1 and TRBJ1-1): EADIYQTPRYLVIGTGKKITLECSQTMGHDKMYWYQQDPGMELHLIHYSYGVNSTEKGDLSSESTVSRIRTEHFPLTLESARPSHTSQYLCASSESFKRGSEAFFGQGTRLTVV.

V and J are TRBV7-9 and TRBJ2-7; 7 nucleotides line up with TRBD2. J was trimmed by 2 bases and V by 1 base; bases with no gene match: 5. The CDR3 totals 15 residues. Per the germline V gene, CDR1 is SEHNR and CDR2 is FQNEAQ (reference sequence). The CDR3 DNA is TGTGCCAGCAGCTTAGTCGGACTAGGGCCCTACGAGCAGTACTTC. This gives the protein CASSLVGLGPYEQYF.

J is TRBJ1-1 and V is TRBV7-8; 7 nucleotides align to TRBD1. The CDR3 runs 15 residues. CDR1 and CDR2 from the germline V gene are SGHVS and FQNEAQ. The J segment lost 0 bases and the V segment lost 5 bases, leaving 6 bases of the junction unmatched. The CDR3, as DNA: TGTGCCAGCAGCATTAGACAGGGTATGAACACTGAAGCTTTCTTT. Translated, it gives CASSIRQGMNTEAFF.

The chain uses TRBV19 and TRBJ1-5, with TRBD1 matching 7 bases. This CDR3 has 16 residues. Germline CDR1 reads LNHDA; CDR2 reads SQIVND (reference sequence). The trim removed 5 bases at V and 3 bases at J, leaving 10 bases unmatched. In DNA, the CDR3 is TGTGCCAGTAGTCTCGATTGGGGACAGAACAATCAGCCCCAGCATTTT. It is translated as CASSLDWGQNNQPQHF. Combining the CDR3 with reference TRBV19 and TRBJ1-5 gives the whole variable domain DGGITQSPKYLFRKEGQNVTLSCEQNLNHDAMYWYRQDPGQGLRLIYYSQIVNDFQKGDIAEGYSVSREKKESFPLTVTSAQKNPTAFYLCASSLDWGQNNQPQHFGDGTRLSIL.

This clone was detected once. The V gene is TRBV19, the J gene TRBJ2-7; 7 bases are shared with TRBD1. CDR3 size: 14 residues. Trimming cost V 5 bases and J 0 bases; bases outside gene matches: 4. Germline CDR1 and CDR2: LNHDA and SQIVND (reference sequence). CDR3 amino acids: CASSHQGDSYEQYF. The DNA of the CDR3 is TGTGCCAGTAGTCATCAGGGGGACTCCTACGAGCAGTACTTC. Filled out from reference TRBV19 and TRBJ2-7, the complete variable domain reads DGGITQSPKYLFRKEGQNVTLSCEQNLNHDAMYWYRQDPGQGLRLIYYSQIVNDFQKGDIAEGYSVSREKKESFPLTVTSAQKNPTAFYLCASSHQGDSYEQYFGPGTRLTVT.

The chain carries TRBV4-1 and TRBJ2-1; the D gene is possibly TRBD2 (6 bases). Trimming removed 5 bases at V and 5 bases at J, with 19 bases between. The germline CDR1 and CDR2 sequences are MGHRA and YSYEKL. This CDR3 is 16 amino acids long. CDR3 loop: CASSARTLRENNEQFF. The CDR3 region has the DNA TGCGCCAGCAGCGCCAGGACTCTTCGGGAGAACAATGAGCAGTTCTTC.

The chain recombines TRBV27 with TRBJ2-2, with unresolved D. The V gene's germline CDR1 is MNHEY and CDR2 SMNVEV (reference sequence). V lost 3 bases to trimming and J lost 8 bases, with 7 bases between them. This CDR3 has 12 residues. The DNA for the CDR3 is TGTGCCAGCAGTTTCCTAAAGGGGGAGCTGTTTTTT. Translated: CASSFLKGELFF.

The chain couples TRBV6-6 to TRBJ1-4; 10 nucleotides line up with TRBD1. There are 14 residues in the CDR3. The V segment lost 3 bases and the J segment 8 bases; nucleotides outside the gene matches: 3. Germline V gene data show CDR1 as MNHNY and CDR2 as SVGAGI (reference sequence). CDR3 amino acids: CASSYGQGGEKLFF. In DNA form, the CDR3 reads TGTGCCAGCAGTTATGGACAGGGGGGAGAAAAACTGTTTTTT.

Notes on this clone: The sample holds other DNA sequences that translate to the same CDR3. The chain combines TRBV9 with TRBJ1-1, with a tentative D call TRBD1 (5 bases). This CDR3 comprises 13 residues. Trimming cost V 2 bases and J 4 bases, with 9 bases left between them. CDR1 is SGDLS, CDR2 YYNGEE, per germline. The CDR3 DNA reads as TGTGCCAGCAGCGTCGGGGCGGGCACTGAAGCTTTCTTT. Its translation is CASSVGAGTEAFF. The full variable domain, in which reference TRBV9 and TRBJ1-1 provide the parts outside the CDR3, is DSGVTQTPKHLITATGQRVTLRCSPRSGDLSVYWYQQSLDQGLQFLIQYYNGEERAKGNILERFSAQQFPDLHSELNLSSLELGDSALYFCASSVGAGTEAFFGQGTRLTVV.

The genes are TRBV10-1 and TRBJ2-7; the match to TRBD1 covers 8 bases. V lost 0 bases, J lost 5 bases, and 6 bases stayed unmatched. The CDR3 runs to 15 residues. Germline CDR1 reads WNHNN; CDR2 reads SYGVQD (reference sequence). The CDR3: CASSESDRVSHEQYF. The CDR3 DNA is TGCGCCAGCAGTGAGTCGGACAGGGTCAGCCACGAGCAGTACTTC.

This sequence joins TRBV27 and TRBJ2-7; D call uncertain. CDR3 length: 13 amino acids. Germline V gene lookup returns CDR1 MNHEY and CDR2 SMNVEV (reference sequence). V was shortened by 3 bases and J by 2 bases, with 8 bases between the two germline ends. CDR3 loop: CASSFRYAYEQYF. For the CDR3, the DNA is TGTGCCAGCAGTTTTCGGTATGCCTACGAGCAGTACTTC.

About this clone: The sample carries other DNA sequences with the same CDR3. The chain uses TRBV28 and TRBJ2-2, with D tentatively TRBD1 (6 bases). The germline gives CDR1 MDHEN, CDR2 SYDVKM. Between the trimmed V and J ends, which lost 5 bases and 2 bases, there was a span of 12 bases. This CDR3 is 15 amino acids long. The CDR3 DNA reads TGTGCCAGCAGTCCTGGGACAACAAACACCGGGGAGCTGTTTTTT. It encodes CASSPGTTNTGELFF.

The rearrangement joins TRBV5-6 to TRBJ2-3; D might be TRBD2 (5 bases). CDR1 and CDR2 (germline): SGHDT, YYEEEE. V was cut by 0 bases and J by 1 base, with 9 bases left in between. The CDR3 covers 15 residues. The CDR3 bases are TGTGCCAGCAGCTTGGGGGGAGCTGGCACAGATACGCAGTATTTT. Amino acids: CASSLGGAGTDTQYF.

V gene TRBV2 combines with J gene TRBJ1-2; D is unresolved. V lost 6 bases, J lost 7 bases, and 15 bases lay in between. The CDR3 has 13 amino acids. CDR1 SNHLY and CDR2 FYNNEI come from the germline V gene. CDR3: CASRDPGPSGYTF. CDR3 nucleotide sequence: TGTGCCAGCAGGGACCCCGGGCCCTCTGGCTACACCTTC.

The sample holds one count of this clone. This CDR3 reads CAISEATGTGSTYNEQFF. The CDR3 DNA is TGTGCCATCAGTGAAGCTACCGGGACAGGGAGTACGTACAATGAGCAGTTCTTC. J is TRBJ2-1 and V is TRBV10-3, with 9 positions matching TRBD1. This CDR3 comprises 18 residues. CDR1 is ENHRY and CDR2 is SYGVKD in the germline V gene. V shed 3 bases, J shed 4 bases, and the junction held 13 bases outside the gene matches.

This clone showed up just a few times. The chain employs TRBV27 and TRBJ1-5; 7 bases agree with TRBD1. With V trimmed by 6 bases and J by 3 bases, 5 bases remained unmatched. Germline-derived CDR1 and CDR2 are MNHEY and SMNVEV (reference sequence). The CDR3 consists of 14 residues. CDR3 residues: CASSHGQANQPQHF. The CDR3, as DNA: TGTGCCAGCAGCCATGGACAGGCCAATCAGCCCCAGCATTTT.

J is TRBJ2-7 and V is TRBV10-3; D is uncertain. The V gene lost 0 bases and the J gene lost 4 bases, with 16 bases spanning the gap. The CDR3 spans 16 residues. Germline CDR1 ENHRY, CDR2 SYGVKD. CDR3 region: CAISESTGENGYEQYF. The CDR3 DNA sequence: TGTGCCATCAGTGAGTCGACCGGCGAGAATGGGTACGAGCAGTACTTC.

This sequence joins TRBV20-1 and TRBJ1-2; tentatively, D is TRBD1 (5 bases). Trimming took off 3 bases at V and 8 bases at J, with 7 bases between the two ends. Germline V gene sequence: CDR1 DFQATT, CDR2 SNEGSKA (reference sequence). This CDR3 contains 10 residues. CDR3 DNA: TGCAGTGCTAGGGGGCAAGGCTACACCTTC. It translates to CSARGQGYTF.

CDR3: CASSQDLERGDTDTQYF. The CDR3 nucleotides read TGTGCCAGCAGCCAAGATCTTGAGCGGGGGGACACAGATACGCAGTATTTT. J is TRBJ2-3 and V is TRBV4-2; 9 nucleotides match TRBD2. There are 17 residues in the CDR3. Unmatched junction bases numbered 6, after V lost 0 bases and J lost 2 bases. CDR1 and CDR2 from the germline V gene are LGHNA and YNFKEQ.

V usage is TRBV7-9 and J usage is TRBJ2-1, with a tentative D call TRBD2 (6 bases). Germline assignment: CDR1 SEHNR and CDR2 FQNEAQ (reference sequence). V was pared by 5 bases and J by 7 bases, with 9 bases between. This CDR3 has 12 residues. In DNA form, the CDR3 reads TGTGCCAGCAGCCAGGCGGGAAATGAGCAGTTCTTC. Translation: CASSQAGNEQFF.

This chain uses TRBV7-9 with TRBJ1-1; the D is unclear. Trimming removed 5 bases from V and 1 base from J, with 14 bases in between. Germline CDR1 reads SEHNR; CDR2 reads FQNEAQ (reference sequence). CDR3 size: 15 residues. CDR3 residues: CASSPAPYSNTEAFF. In DNA, the CDR3 is TGTGCCAGCAGCCCAGCACCCTACTCGAACACTGAAGCTTTCTTT.

The chain recombines TRBV28 with TRBJ1-1; a possible D gene is TRBD1 (5 bases). V was pared by 5 bases and J by 4 bases, with 14 bases between. Germline V CDR1 and CDR2: MDHEN, SYDVKM. This CDR3 region has 14 residues. The CDR3 spells CASSRNAGSTEAFF. The CDR3 DNA is TGTGCCAGCAGTCGTAACGCAGGGAGCACTGAAGCTTTCTTT.

V and J are TRBV30 and TRBJ1-3; D is undetermined. The germline V gene encodes CDR1 GTSNPN and CDR2 SVGIG (reference sequence). The ends were cut back, 2 bases at V and 2 bases at J, with 10 bases in the middle. This CDR3 region has 14 residues. The CDR3 DNA follows: TGTGCCTGGAGTCCGGGCCAACCTGGAAACACCATATATTTT. It translates to CAWSPGQPGNTIYF.

As to this clone: At the DNA level, this CDR3 is encoded by other sequences in the same sample as well. The rearrangement links TRBV9 to TRBJ1-1; maybe TRBD1 (5 bases). The CDR3 sequence is 13 residues long. The germline CDR1 and CDR2 sequences are SGDLS and YYNGEE. With 0 bases removed from V and 4 bases from J, the gap between germline ends came to 7 bases. DNA for the CDR3: TGTGCCAGCAGCGTAGGGGGCCTCACTGAAGCTTTCTTT. Translation gives CASSVGGLTEAFF.

The genes are TRBV28 and TRBJ2-7; D remains unclear. The V gene's germline CDR1 is MDHEN and CDR2 SYDVKM. The germline V and J ends were trimmed by 6 bases and 4 bases, with 19 bases remaining between them. CDR3 length: 15 amino acids. CDR3 sequence (DNA): TGTGCCAGCAGCCCAAGGGTCAACGTGGGATACGAGCAGTACTTC. Amino acid sequence: CASSPRVNVGYEQYF.

This clone was seen once. This chain connects TRBV27 to TRBJ2-5; D unclear. Trimming stripped 3 bases from V and 5 bases from J, with 13 bases between. Germline CDR1 is MNHEY and CDR2 is SMNVEV (reference sequence). This CDR3 has 14 residues. The CDR3 nucleotides read TGTGCCAGCAGTTTCTATCCGTGGGCGGAGACCCAGTACTTC. Protein: CASSFYPWAETQYF.

The rearrangement uses TRBV13 and TRBJ2-1; D perhaps matches TRBD2 (6 bases). The length of the CDR3 is 16 residues. V shed 5 bases and J shed 2 bases, with 16 bases lying between them. Germline CDR1 is PRHDT and CDR2 is FYEKMQ (reference sequence). The CDR3 nucleotides read TGTGCCAGCAGCCCTTTATCTAGCGACGCCTACAATGAGCAGTTCTTC. This translates into CASSPLSSDAYNEQFF.

The genes are TRBV5-4 and TRBJ1-4, with D possibly matching TRBD1 (6 bases). CDR3 size: 13 residues. Trimming shortened V by 7 bases and J by 2 bases, and 9 bases separated the two germline ends. The germline V gene has CDR1 SGHNT and CDR2 YYREEE (reference sequence). This chain's CDR3 is CASRGPTNEKLFF. As DNA, the CDR3 is TGTGCCAGCCGGGGGCCGACTAATGAAAAACTGTTTTTT. Complete variable domain (other parts from reference TRBV5-4 and TRBJ1-4): ETGVTQSPTHLIKTRGQQVTLRCSSQSGHNTVSWYQQALGQGPQFIFQYYREEENGRGNFPPRFSGLQFPNYSSELNVNALELDDSALYLCASRGPTNEKLFFGSGTQLSVL.

The gene calls are TRBV11-2 and TRBJ2-7; a weak D match, TRBD2 (7 bases). The CDR3 covers 15 residues. Germline CDR1 and CDR2: SGHAT and FQNNGV. With 8 bases removed from V and 0 bases from J, the gap between germline ends came to 17 bases. The CDR3 protein is CASGEGGHSSYEQYF. The CDR3 bases are TGTGCCAGCGGGGAGGGGGGACACAGCTCCTACGAGCAGTACTTC.

The chain carries TRBV7-6 and TRBJ1-3; D is undetermined. The length of the CDR3 is 16 residues. CDR1 is SGHVS, CDR2 FNYEAQ, per germline. Between the trimmed V and J ends, which lost 5 bases and 0 bases, there was a span of 14 bases. CDR3 nucleotides: TGTGCCAGCAGCACTTCCCCGATGAGCTCTGGAAACACCATATATTTT. Translating gives CASSTSPMSSGNTIYF.

The V and J genes are TRBV23-1 and TRBJ1-1; TRBD1 agrees at 9 bases. TRBV23-1 qualifies as an ORF whose function is uncertain. After removal of 2 bases from V and 3 bases from J, the junction contained 10 bases not matched to a gene. The CDR3 is 17 residues long. CDR3 bases: TGCGCCAGCAGTCAAGCCGGGACAGGGATCCGGCACACTGAAGCTTTCTTT. Translated: CASSQAGTGIRHTEAFF.